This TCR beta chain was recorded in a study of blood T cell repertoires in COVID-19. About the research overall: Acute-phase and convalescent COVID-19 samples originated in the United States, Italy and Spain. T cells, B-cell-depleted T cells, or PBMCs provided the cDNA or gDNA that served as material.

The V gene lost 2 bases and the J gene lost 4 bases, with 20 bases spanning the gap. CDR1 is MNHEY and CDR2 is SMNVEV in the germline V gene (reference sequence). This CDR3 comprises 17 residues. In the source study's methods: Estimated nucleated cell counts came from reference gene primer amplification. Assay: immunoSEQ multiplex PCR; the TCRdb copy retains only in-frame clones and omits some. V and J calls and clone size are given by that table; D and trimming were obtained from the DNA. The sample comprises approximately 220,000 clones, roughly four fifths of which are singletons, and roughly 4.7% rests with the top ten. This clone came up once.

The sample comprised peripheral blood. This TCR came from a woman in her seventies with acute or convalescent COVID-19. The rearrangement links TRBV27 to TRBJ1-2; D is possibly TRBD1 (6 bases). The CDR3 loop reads CASSLIAGASTGYGYTF. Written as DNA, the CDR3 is TGTGCCAGCAGTTTAATAGCAGGGGCCTCGACTGGCTATGGCTACACCTTC.